A single sample is the source of the 15 T cell receptor beta chains below, sequenced in a study of blood T cells in healthy people across ages. A J-beta primer mix and a sample-barcoded 5' primer were used in a second PCR of about 7 to 12 cycles. In TCRdb, the 5' RACE reads were re-called with MiXCR into one record per CDR3 protein. In the table there are hundreds of thousands of distinct CDR3 sequences, about 54% of which are singletons. The sequenced material came from blood. Source of these receptors: a man in his sixties in good health.

The chain uses TRBV6-1 and TRBJ2-7; the D gene is possibly TRBD2 (6 bases). Germline lookup yields CDR1 MNHNS and CDR2 SASEGT. Deletions cut 5 bases from V and 1 base from J, with 12 bases between. This CDR3 has 14 amino acids. This chain's CDR3 is CASSQYGGSYEQYF. CDR3 DNA: TGTGCCAGCAGTCAATACGGGGGTTCCTACGAGCAGTACTTC.

The chain recombines TRBV7-9 with TRBJ2-7; D is unresolved. The germline V gene has CDR1 SEHNR and CDR2 FQNEAQ (reference sequence). Trimming pared 4 bases from V and 4 bases from J, leaving 17 bases between. The length of the CDR3 is 15 residues. The CDR3 loop is CASSSHTGPQYEQYF. DNA of the CDR3: TGTGCCAGCAGCTCGCATACCGGGCCACAATACGAGCAGTACTTC.

The chain joins TRBV3-1 to TRBJ2-3; tentatively, D is TRBD1 or TRBD2 (6 bases each). Germline V CDR1 and CDR2: LGHDT, YNNKEL (reference sequence). CDR3 length: 16 residues. V was cut by 5 bases and J by 0 bases, with 15 bases left in between. The CDR3 DNA follows: TGTGCCAGCAGCTTCCGAACAGGGACTAGCACAGATACGCAGTATTTT. It codes for CASSFRTGTSTDTQYF.

CDR3: CASSPPWQGGEQYF. DNA of the CDR3: TGTGCCAGCAGCCCCCCTTGGCAGGGGGGCGAGCAGTACTTC. The chain carries TRBV3-1 and TRBJ2-7; a possible D gene is TRBD1 (7 bases). V lost 4 bases, J lost 6 bases, and 16 bases lay in between. Germline CDR1 LGHDT, CDR2 YNNKEL (reference sequence). This CDR3 is 14 amino acids long.

The CDR3 loop is CASSFQTGGIETQYF. In nucleotides, the CDR3 is TGTGCCAGCAGTTTCCAGACAGGGGGCATAGAGACCCAGTACTTC. The chain employs TRBV28 and TRBJ2-5; 10 bases align to TRBD1. This CDR3 is 15 amino acids long. V lost 3 bases, J lost 4 bases, and 5 bases stayed unmatched. Germline-derived CDR1 and CDR2 are MDHEN and SYDVKM.

On this clonotype: With a much larger clone just one base away, this may be a read error. The chain uses TRBV29-1 and TRBJ2-7; a possible D gene is TRBD1 (6 bases). In germline, CDR1 is SQVTM, CDR2 ANQGSEA. V gave up 7 bases and J gave up 0 bases, with 13 bases separating them. This CDR3 is 13 amino acids long. The CDR3 here is CSAGAGASYEQYF. CDR3 nucleotides: TGCAGCGCCGGGGCAGGGGCCTCCTACGAGCAGTACTTC.

This clonotype has just a few counts. J is TRBJ1-2 and V is TRBV7-2, with unresolved D. The germline gives CDR1 SGHTA, CDR2 FQGNSA. The CDR3 spans 14 residues. Trimming took 5 bases from V and 9 from J, leaving 19 bases between them. CDR3 sequence reads: CASSPDGLIRRYTF. In nucleotides, the CDR3 is TGTGCCAGCAGCCCGGACGGATTGATTCGTCGCTACACCTTC.

The chain is built from TRBV20-1 and TRBJ2-7; 11 nucleotides align to TRBD2. The ends lost 1 base at V and 4 bases at J; junction bases unmatched: 3. Germline CDR1 and CDR2: DFQATT and SNEGSKA (reference sequence). This CDR3 is 14 amino acids long. This CDR3 reads CSARVGLAEYEQYF. The CDR3 nucleotides read TGCAGTGCTAGAGTGGGACTAGCGGAATACGAGCAGTACTTC.

The chain recombines TRBV21-1 with TRBJ2-7; TRBD2 reflects the table's D call only, with no check against the DNA. TRBV21-1 is a pseudogene segment. CDR3 size: 17 residues. The CDR3 sequence: CASSQGRTSVARYEQYF. CDR3 coding DNA: TGTGCCAGCAGCCAAGGCCGGACTAGCGTGGCCCGGTACGAGCAGTACTTC.

This clonotype showed up just once. This chain joins TRBV20-1 and TRBJ1-1; D call uncertain. V dropped 7 bases and J dropped 5 bases, with 17 bases sitting between them. CDR1 is DFQATT and CDR2 is SNEGSKA in the germline V gene (reference sequence). CDR3 length: 13 amino acids. The CDR3 loop reads CSGSPGVGTEAFF. CDR3 sequence (DNA): TGCAGTGGGAGCCCCGGGGTGGGGACTGAAGCTTTCTTT.

The chain employs TRBV7-9 and TRBJ2-7; D is unresolved. In germline, CDR1 is SEHNR, CDR2 FQNEAQ (reference sequence). Trimming shortened V by 5 bases and J by 3 bases, and 8 bases separated the two germline ends. CDR3 length: 12 residues. CDR3 protein: CASSADHYEQYF. For the CDR3, the DNA is TGTGCCAGCAGCGCGGACCACTACGAGCAGTACTTC.

This clonotype was observed a handful of times. The gene calls are TRBV20-1 and TRBJ2-1; D not resolved. With 3 bases removed from V and 0 bases from J, the gap between germline ends came to 9 bases. CDR1 DFQATT and CDR2 SNEGSKA come from the germline V gene (reference sequence). CDR3 length equals 14 residues. CDR3: CSASGASSYNEQFF. The DNA of the CDR3 is TGCAGTGCTAGTGGAGCCAGCTCCTACAATGAGCAGTTCTTC.

The V gene is TRBV20-1, the J gene TRBJ2-5; TRBD2 matches at 7 bases. Germline trimming cut 5 bases from V and 5 bases from J; bases unmatched to any gene: 5. This CDR3 region has 12 residues. The germline gives CDR1 DFQATT, CDR2 SNEGSKA (reference sequence). As DNA, the CDR3 is TGCAGTGCTCGACTCGGGGGGGAGACCCAGTACTTC. Encoded protein: CSARLGGETQYF.

CDR3 protein: CSATGTSLGEQYF. In DNA, the CDR3 is TGCAGTGCCACCGGGACTAGCTTGGGCGAGCAGTACTTC. V gene TRBV20-1 combines with J gene TRBJ2-4; 9 bases are shared with TRBD2. Gene TRBJ2-7 matches the end of the DNA better, so the J call may be wrong. This CDR3 is 13 amino acids long. Looked up from germline, CDR1 is DFQATT and CDR2 is SNEGSKA (reference sequence).

V is TRBV29-1 and J is TRBJ2-3, with 12 bases that match TRBD1. CDR1 and CDR2 (germline): SQVTM, ANQGSEA. This CDR3 has 17 amino acids. Losses at the gene ends were 6 bases for V and 5 bases for J; bases not matched to a gene: 15. CDR3 residues: CSVAGTGGVGVGDTQYF. The CDR3 DNA follows: TGCAGCGTCGCCGGGACAGGGGGCGTCGGGGTAGGAGATACGCAGTATTTT.